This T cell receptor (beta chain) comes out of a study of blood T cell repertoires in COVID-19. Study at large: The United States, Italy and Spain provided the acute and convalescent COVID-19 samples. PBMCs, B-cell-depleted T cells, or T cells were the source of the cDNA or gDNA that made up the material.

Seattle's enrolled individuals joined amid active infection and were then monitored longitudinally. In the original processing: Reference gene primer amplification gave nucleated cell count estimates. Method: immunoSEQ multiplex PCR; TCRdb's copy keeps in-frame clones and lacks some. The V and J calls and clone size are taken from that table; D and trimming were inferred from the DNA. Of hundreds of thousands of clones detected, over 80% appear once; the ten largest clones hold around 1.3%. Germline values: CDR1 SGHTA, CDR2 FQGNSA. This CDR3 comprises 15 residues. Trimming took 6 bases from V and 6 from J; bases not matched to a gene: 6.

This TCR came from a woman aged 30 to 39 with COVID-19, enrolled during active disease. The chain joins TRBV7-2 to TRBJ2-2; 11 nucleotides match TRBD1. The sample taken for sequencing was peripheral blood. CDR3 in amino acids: CASRLGQGGAGELFF. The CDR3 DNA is TGTGCCAGCAGATTGGGACAGGGGGGGGCCGGGGAGCTGTTTTTT.